The T cell receptor (beta chain) described here comes from a study of T cells in Graves' hyperthyroidism and ophthalmopathy. It was RNA transcripts that yielded the amplified TCR beta CDR3 regions. HTBI primers were the set used in a first-round RT-PCR of the TCR CDR3. TCRdb analysed the multiplex PCR reads with MiXCR anew, one entry per CDR3 protein. The table includes around 530,000 distinct CDR3 sequences, under 20% detected once. Trimming removed 2 bases at V and 2 bases at J, with 12 bases between. The CDR3 is made up of 16 amino acids. Germline V gene lookup returns CDR1 MNHEY and CDR2 SVGAGI. This clonotype was seen at least ten times.

The TCR originated in a woman aged 18-29 years with Graves' ophthalmopathy. The chain has TRBV6-5 and TRBJ2-2; D unclear. Input material: blood. CDR3 in amino acids: CASSYSPGLNTGELFF. The DNA for the CDR3 is TGTGCCAGCAGTTACAGTCCGGGTCTTAACACCGGGGAGCTGTTTTTT.